This TCR beta chain was captured in a study of monozygotic twins with inflammatory bowel disease. Whole-study findings and limits: Reduced clonotype sharing with other individuals was observed in IBD patients relative to healthy twins, especially with disease activity. No difference was seen in repertoire similarity between concordant and discordant twins, possibly from limited power.

In regard to this clonotype: The antigen remains undetermined.

Using TCRalpha and TCRbeta cDNA, the researchers carried out two nested PCRs that lasted around 15 and 10 cycles. TCRdb reprocessed the 5' RACE reads, keeping one entry per CDR3 protein, no DNA. The sample totals around 200,000 distinct CDR3 sequences. The blood volume drawn from each donor was 2 to 3 ml. The origin of this receptor is a human donor with ulcerative colitis or Crohn's disease, or a healthy co-twin of an affected twin (not recorded which). Specimen: blood.

This CDR3 reads CSASPLGSNQPQHF. This chain links TRBV20-1 with TRBJ1-5; TCRdb selects TRBD1, and the lack of DNA leaves this call unchecked. This CDR3 is built from 14 residues. CDR1 is DFQATT, CDR2 SNEGSKA, per germline (reference sequence).